This T cell receptor beta chain stems from a study of resident and recirculating memory T cells in vitiligo. Study summary: Shave-biopsy epidermis from lesional and nonlesional skin was sequenced alongside PBMCs. The samples were homogenized without cell sorting before genomic DNA extraction.

The CDR3 runs 15 residues. Germline V gives CDR1 SGDLS, CDR2 YYNGEE. Unmatched junction bases numbered 11, after V lost 6 bases and J lost 5 bases. Stable vitiligo meant no lesion change over the previous 6 months. Confetti depigmentation, marking active vitiligo, was absent in these patients. The method was immunoSEQ multiplex PCR; TCRdb's version includes in-frame clones alone and lacks a portion of them. Altogether 72,000 or so clones are present, around 90% being singletons, with the ten largest covering roughly 5.1%. Source material: blood. The rearrangement links TRBV9 to TRBJ2-5; 9 bases are a match to TRBD1. This clonotype originated in a male donor with vitiligo. The CDR3 region is CASTLTGGFAETQYF. Written as DNA, the CDR3 is TGTGCCAGCACCCTCACAGGGGGCTTCGCGGAGACCCAGTACTTC.